The 24 T cell receptor beta chains in this list originate from one sample, sequenced in a study of T cell responses to AZD1222 COVID-19 vaccine. Sequenced by immunoSEQ multiplex PCR; TCRdb stores in-frame clones only, minus some. The sample lists about 100,000 clones; about 87% were seen once. The sample in question was peripheral blood, obtained on day 0 of AZD1222 vaccination. These receptor sequences come from an adult in good health.

V usage is TRBV18 and J usage is TRBJ1-1; unclear D gene. V dropped 3 bases and J dropped 6 bases, with 5 bases sitting between them. Germline V gene data show CDR1 as KGHSH and CDR2 as LQKENI. The CDR3 has 11 amino acids. In DNA, the CDR3 is TGTGCCAGCTCACCGGGGTCTGAAGCTTTCTTT. This sequence encodes CASSPGSEAFF.

Details on this clone: The sample holds other DNA sequences that translate to the same CDR3. As DNA, the CDR3 is TGTGCCAGCAGTCTCTTGGACAGGGATAATTCACCCCTCCACTTT. It codes for CASSLLDRDNSPLHF. This rearrangement joins TRBV28 to TRBJ1-6; 8 nucleotides align to TRBD1. This CDR3 is 15 amino acids long. After removal of 5 bases from V and 5 bases from J, the junction contained 5 bases not matched to a gene. Germline CDR1 reads MDHEN; CDR2 reads SYDVKM.

This chain links TRBV14 with TRBJ1-1; possible D gene TRBD1, 6 bases. Trimming took 4 bases from V and 0 from J, leaving 15 bases between them. The CDR3 length is 16 residues. Germline loops: CDR1 SGHDN, CDR2 FVKESK. The CDR3 nucleotides read TGTGCCAGCAGCCTGGGGCAGGGGCAAATGAACACTGAAGCTTTCTTT. It is translated as CASSLGQGQMNTEAFF.

This rearrangement joins TRBV5-6 to TRBJ2-1; possibly TRBD2 for D (5 bases). The length of the CDR3 is 15 residues. The germline V gene has CDR1 SGHDT and CDR2 YYEEEE. The V end lost 3 bases, the J end lost 5 bases, and 15 bases lay between the germline ends. As DNA, the CDR3 is TGTGCCAGCAGCTCTCCACGGTCCGGGGACAATGAGCAGTTCTTC. Translated: CASSSPRSGDNEQFF.

The chain has TRBV4-2 and TRBJ2-1, with 7 positions matching TRBD2. CDR3 length: 15 residues. Germline V gives CDR1 LGHNA, CDR2 YNFKEQ. The junction had 12 bases not matched to a gene; V was cut back by 5 bases and J by 8 bases. The CDR3 reads CASSSLAEPRHEQFF. Here the CDR3 DNA reads TGTGCCAGCAGCTCCCTAGCGGAGCCACGGCATGAGCAGTTCTTC.

CDR3 bases: TGTGCCAGCAGTTACTCTCAGGCTGAACGGTGGGCCAACGTCCTGACTTTC. Its protein product is CASSYSQAERWANVLTF. This sequence joins TRBV6-2 or TRBV6-3 and TRBJ2-6, with D unresolved. The CDR3 consists of 17 residues. CDR1 MNHEY and CDR2 SVGEGT come from the germline V gene. V shed 0 bases and J shed 5 bases, with 14 bases lying between them.

This clone appeared a single time. This chain connects TRBV7-2 to TRBJ2-5, with unresolved D. Germline-derived CDR1 and CDR2 are SGHTA and FQGNSA. Deletions cut 2 bases from V and 2 bases from J, with 15 bases between. This CDR3 has 16 residues. The CDR3 spells CASSLLPGSTQETQYF. CDR3 sequence (DNA): TGTGCCAGCAGCTTACTTCCAGGATCAACGCAAGAGACCCAGTACTTC.

This clone was seen a single time. The chain recombines TRBV27 with TRBJ2-5; TRBD1 matches at 10 bases. The V gene's germline CDR1 is MNHEY and CDR2 SMNVEV (reference sequence). The CDR3 covers 19 residues. V was clipped by 4 bases and J by 4 bases; unmatched bases: 18. The CDR3, as DNA: TGTGCCAGCAGTTCCTACCGAAACCGTCTGACAGGGGGCTTAGAGACCCAGTACTTC. Translation: CASSSYRNRLTGGLETQYF.

The chain has TRBV18 and TRBJ2-1, with 7 positions matching TRBD2. Trimming took 6 bases from V and 12 from J; bases not matched to a gene: 8. CDR1 KGHSH and CDR2 LQKENI come from the germline V gene. The CDR3 runs 12 residues. The CDR3 sequence: CASSPPGRGQFF. CDR3 sequence (DNA): TGTGCCAGCTCTCCCCCAGGGAGGGGGCAGTTCTTC.

The rearrangement joins TRBV4-1 to TRBJ2-1; no clear D gene. The germline gives CDR1 MGHRA, CDR2 YSYEKL. V dropped 3 bases and J dropped 6 bases, with 6 bases sitting between them. The CDR3 is 12 residues long. CDR3 DNA sequence: TGCGCCAGCAGCCAGACCGGCAATGAGCAGTTCTTC. Translation: CASSQTGNEQFF.

In DNA, the CDR3 is TGTGCCAGCAGTTGGCCGCCGGGAGTAAATCAGCCCCAGCATTTT. It codes for CASSWPPGVNQPQHF. The chain uses TRBV6-2 or TRBV6-3 and TRBJ1-5; D is unclear. This CDR3 is 15 amino acids long. V shed 4 bases and J shed 4 bases, with 14 bases lying between them. Germline V lookup: CDR1 MNHEY, CDR2 SVGEGT.

The chain combines TRBV12-3 or TRBV12-4 with TRBJ1-4; 7 nucleotides agree with TRBD1. Trimming cost V 10 bases and J 5 bases; bases outside gene matches: 4. This CDR3 contains 12 residues. Here the CDR3 DNA reads TGTGCCACCAGGGGGATAAATGAAAAACTGTTTTTT. Amino acids: CATRGINEKLFF.

In this sample, this clone turned up a few times. The DNA of the CDR3 is TGCGCCAGCAGCTCACTAGAATACAATGAGCAGTTCTTC. Amino acids: CASSSLEYNEQFF. This rearrangement joins TRBV5-1 to TRBJ2-1; D might be TRBD2 (5 bases). This CDR3 comprises 13 residues. Germline loops: CDR1 SGHRS, CDR2 YFSETQ. V gave up 3 bases and J gave up 4 bases, with 8 bases separating them.

The chain has TRBV4-2 and TRBJ2-7; possible D gene TRBD1, 6 bases. CDR3 length: 14 residues. CDR1 is LGHNA and CDR2 is YNFKEQ in the germline V gene. V lost 0 bases to trimming and J lost 2 bases, with 8 bases between them. The CDR3 spells CASSQDRTAYEQYF. In DNA, the CDR3 is TGTGCCAGCAGCCAAGATCGGACAGCCTACGAGCAGTACTTC.

The chain links TRBV9 to TRBJ1-5, with 9 bases lining up with TRBD1. V lost 3 bases to trimming and J lost 4 bases; unmatched junction nucleotides: 5. This CDR3 has 15 residues. Germline values: CDR1 SGDLS, CDR2 YYNGEE. The CDR3 region is CASSAHDRGNQPQHF. Written as DNA, the CDR3 is TGTGCCAGCAGCGCTCACGACAGGGGGAATCAGCCCCAGCATTTT.

The chain links TRBV11-3 to TRBJ2-1; D perhaps matches TRBD2 (6 bases). Trimming removed 1 base at V and 9 bases at J, with 16 bases between. Germline values: CDR1 SGHNT, CDR2 YENEEA. The CDR3 contains 15 residues. Here the CDR3 DNA reads TGTGCCAGCAGCTTAGTCGAGTGGATGGAGGGTGAGCAGTTCTTC. Its translation is CASSLVEWMEGEQFF.

The rearrangement links TRBV19 to TRBJ2-6; D unresolved. The CDR3 is 11 residues long. CDR1 and CDR2 (germline): LNHDA, SQIVND (reference sequence). This chain's CDR3 is CGASGANVLTF. CDR3 in DNA: TGTGGCGCCTCTGGGGCCAACGTCCTGACTTTC. Combining the CDR3 with reference TRBV19 and TRBJ2-6 gives the whole variable domain DGGITQSPKYLFRKEGQNVTLSCEQNLNHDAMYWYRQDPGQGLRLIYYSQIVNDFQKGDIAEGYSVSREKKESFPLTVTSAQKNPTAFYLCGASGANVLTFGAGSRLTVL.

The rearrangement uses TRBV6-2 or TRBV6-3 and TRBJ1-5, with D unresolved. From germline, CDR1 is MNHEY and CDR2 SVGEGT. The V and J ends lost 2 bases and 6 bases respectively, with 8 bases between them. The CDR3 runs to 13 residues. Here the CDR3 DNA reads TGTGCCAGCAGTTACGGGGAGGTTCAGCCCCAGCATTTT. Residues: CASSYGEVQPQHF.

The gene calls are TRBV28 and TRBJ2-5; no clear D gene. The CDR3 is 18 amino acids. Trimming took 6 bases from V and 5 from J, leaving 28 bases between them. Germline V gene data show CDR1 as MDHEN and CDR2 as SYDVKM. The CDR3 reads CASSPIPPLTGRIETQYF. The CDR3 DNA sequence: TGTGCCAGCAGCCCTATCCCCCCTTTGACCGGGCGGATCGAGACCCAGTACTTC.

This chain uses TRBV5-8 with TRBJ1-5, with TRBD1 as a possible D gene (6 bases). Germline CDR1 is SGHTS and CDR2 is YDEGEE. The CDR3 length is 14 residues. V gave up 4 bases and J gave up 6 bases, with 14 bases separating them. The CDR3: CASSLTGFGQPQHF. The CDR3 coding sequence is TGTGCCAGCAGCCTTACAGGGTTCGGTCAGCCCCAGCATTTT.

This clone was counted once. The rearrangement uses TRBV27 and TRBJ2-5, with TRBD1 matching 11 bases. CDR1 is MNHEY, CDR2 SMNVEV, per germline (reference sequence). V shed 4 bases, J shed 5 bases, and the junction held 12 bases outside the gene matches. The CDR3 loop spans 17 amino acids. The CDR3 region is CASSSQDRGRWYETQYF. DNA of the CDR3: TGTGCCAGCAGTTCCCAGGACAGGGGGCGTTGGTATGAGACCCAGTACTTC.

The CDR3 sequence is CASSQVSGLAAELFF. The CDR3 DNA follows: TGTGCCAGCAGCCAAGTTTCGGGACTAGCGGCGGAGCTGTTTTTT. The gene calls are TRBV3-1 (or the pseudogene TRBV3-2) and TRBJ2-2; 11 bases agree with TRBD2. From germline, CDR1 is LGHDT and CDR2 YNNKEL (reference sequence). The CDR3 has 15 amino acids. V shed 1 base and J 10 bases; nucleotides not matched to a gene: 5.

The V and J genes are TRBV10-1 and TRBJ1-5; 10 positions agree with TRBD1. CDR3 length: 18 amino acids. The junction had 14 bases not matched to a gene; V was cut back by 2 bases and J by 7 bases. Germline V gene sequence: CDR1 WNHNN, CDR2 SYGVQD (reference sequence). CDR3 bases: TGCGCCAGCAGTGAGCTCTTTCCCGGGACAGGGGAAGAACAGCCCCAGCATTTT. Translation gives CASSELFPGTGEEQPQHF.

This clone was counted once. This chain links TRBV10-3 with TRBJ2-3, with no clear D. With 4 bases removed from V and 2 bases from J, the gap between germline ends came to 10 bases. Germline assignment: CDR1 ENHRY and CDR2 SYGVKD. The CDR3 runs 14 residues. CDR3 in amino acids: CAISVGSNTDTQYF. In DNA form, the CDR3 reads TGTGCCATCAGTGTCGGATCCAACACAGATACGCAGTATTTT.